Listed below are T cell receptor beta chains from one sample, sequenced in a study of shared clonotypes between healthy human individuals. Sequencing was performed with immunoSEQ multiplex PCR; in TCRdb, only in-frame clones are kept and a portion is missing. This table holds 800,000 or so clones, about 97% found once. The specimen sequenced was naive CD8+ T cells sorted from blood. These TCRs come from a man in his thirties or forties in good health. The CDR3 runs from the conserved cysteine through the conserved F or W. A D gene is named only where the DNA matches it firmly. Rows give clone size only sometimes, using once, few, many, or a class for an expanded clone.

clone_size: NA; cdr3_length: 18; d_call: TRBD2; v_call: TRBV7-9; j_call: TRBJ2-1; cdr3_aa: CASSHTDYERGGYNEQFF; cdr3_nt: TGTGCCAGCAGCCACACAGACTACGAGCGGGGAGGTTACAATGAGCAGTTCTTC
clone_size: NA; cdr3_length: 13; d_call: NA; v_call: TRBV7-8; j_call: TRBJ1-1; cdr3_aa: CASGRWENTEAFF; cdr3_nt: TGTGCCAGCGGAAGATGGGAGAACACTGAAGCTTTCTTT
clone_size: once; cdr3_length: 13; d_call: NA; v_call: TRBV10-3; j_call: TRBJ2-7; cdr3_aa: CAISQHSLYEQYF; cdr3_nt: TGTGCCATCAGTCAGCACTCCCTGTACGAGCAGTACTTC
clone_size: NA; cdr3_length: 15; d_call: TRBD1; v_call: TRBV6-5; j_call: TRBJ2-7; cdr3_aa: CASRSTGFSHYEQYF; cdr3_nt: TGTGCCAGCAGGTCGACAGGGTTCTCCCACTACGAGCAGTACTTC
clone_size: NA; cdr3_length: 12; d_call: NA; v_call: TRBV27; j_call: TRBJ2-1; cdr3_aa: CASSGLGYEQFF; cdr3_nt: TGTGCCAGCAGTGGTTTGGGGTATGAGCAGTTCTTC
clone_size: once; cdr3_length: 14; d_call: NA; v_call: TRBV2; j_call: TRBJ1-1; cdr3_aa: CASSEESWDTEAFF; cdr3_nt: TGTGCCAGCAGTGAGGAGAGTTGGGACACTGAAGCTTTCTTT
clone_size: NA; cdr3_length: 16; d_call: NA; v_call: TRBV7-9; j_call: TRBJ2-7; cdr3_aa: CASSLTGVRVDYEQYF; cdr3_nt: TGTGCCAGCAGCTTAACTGGCGTCCGGGTGGACTACGAGCAGTACTTC
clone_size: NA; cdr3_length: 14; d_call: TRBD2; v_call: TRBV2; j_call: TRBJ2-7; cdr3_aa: CASRLAGGSYEQYF; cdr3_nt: TGTGCCAGCAGGCTAGCGGGAGGATCCTACGAGCAGTACTTC
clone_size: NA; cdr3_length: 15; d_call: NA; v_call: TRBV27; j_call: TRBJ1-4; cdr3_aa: CASSLRGARGEKLFF; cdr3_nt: TGTGCCAGCAGTTTAAGGGGGGCGAGGGGCGAAAAACTGTTTTTT
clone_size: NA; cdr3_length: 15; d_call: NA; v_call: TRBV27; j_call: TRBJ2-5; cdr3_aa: CASSLFTGPGETQYF; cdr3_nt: TGTGCCAGCAGTTTGTTTACAGGTCCCGGAGAGACCCAGTACTTC
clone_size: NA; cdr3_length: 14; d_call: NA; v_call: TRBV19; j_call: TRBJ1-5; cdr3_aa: CASTPENSNQPQHF; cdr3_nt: TGTGCCAGTACCCCGGAGAATAGCAATCAGCCCCAGCATTTT
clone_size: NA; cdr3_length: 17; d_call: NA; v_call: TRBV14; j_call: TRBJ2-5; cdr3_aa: CASSQGNRNIWGETQYF; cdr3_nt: TGTGCCAGCAGCCAAGGAAATCGTAACATCTGGGGGGAGACCCAGTACTTC
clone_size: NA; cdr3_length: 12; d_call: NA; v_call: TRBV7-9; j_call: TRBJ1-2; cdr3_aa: CASSRYQSGYTF; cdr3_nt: TGTGCCAGCAGCCGCTATCAGTCTGGCTACACCTTC
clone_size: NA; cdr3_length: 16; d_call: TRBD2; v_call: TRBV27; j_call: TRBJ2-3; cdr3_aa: CASSALRSGRADTQYF; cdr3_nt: TGTGCCAGCAGTGCCCTCCGGAGCGGGAGGGCAGATACGCAGTATTTT
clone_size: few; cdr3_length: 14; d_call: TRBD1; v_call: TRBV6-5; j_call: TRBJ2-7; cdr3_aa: CASSSGQVTYEQYF; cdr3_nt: TGTGCCAGCAGTTCAGGACAGGTGACATACGAGCAGTACTTC
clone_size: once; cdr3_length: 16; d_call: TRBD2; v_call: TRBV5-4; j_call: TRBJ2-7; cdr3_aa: CASTDKKGLAGNEQYF; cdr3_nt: TGTGCCAGCACCGATAAAAAGGGACTAGCGGGAAACGAGCAGTACTTC
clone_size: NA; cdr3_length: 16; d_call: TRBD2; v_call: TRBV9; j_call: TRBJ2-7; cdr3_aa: CASSPGTSGRRNEQYF; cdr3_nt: TGTGCCAGCAGCCCCGGGACTAGCGGGAGGAGGAACGAGCAGTACTTC
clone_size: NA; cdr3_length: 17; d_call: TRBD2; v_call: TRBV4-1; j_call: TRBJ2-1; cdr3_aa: CASSQEAAGVVYNEQFF; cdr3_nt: TGCGCCAGCAGCCAAGAGGCGGCGGGAGTGGTTTACAATGAGCAGTTCTTC
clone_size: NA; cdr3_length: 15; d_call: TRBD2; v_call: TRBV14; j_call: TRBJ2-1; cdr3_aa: CASSQETSGYNEQFF; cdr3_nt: TGTGCCAGCAGCCAAGAGACTAGCGGGTACAATGAGCAGTTCTTC
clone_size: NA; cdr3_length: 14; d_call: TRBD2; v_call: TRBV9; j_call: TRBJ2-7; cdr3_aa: CASSYSGRAHEQYF; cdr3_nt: TGTGCCAGCAGCTATAGCGGGAGGGCCCACGAGCAGTACTTC
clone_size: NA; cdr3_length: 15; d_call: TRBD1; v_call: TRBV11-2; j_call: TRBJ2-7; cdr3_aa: CASSPGTGTTYEQYF; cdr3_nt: TGTGCCAGCAGCCCCGGGACAGGGACAACCTACGAGCAGTACTTC
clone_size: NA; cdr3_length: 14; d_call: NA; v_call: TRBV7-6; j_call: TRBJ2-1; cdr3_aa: CASSTYPPQWEQFF; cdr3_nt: TGTGCCAGCAGCACTTACCCACCACAATGGGAGCAGTTCTTC
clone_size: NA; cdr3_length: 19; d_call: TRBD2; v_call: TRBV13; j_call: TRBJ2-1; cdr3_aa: CASSSAGTSGNWVYNEQFF; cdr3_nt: TGTGCCAGCAGCTCTGCCGGGACTAGCGGGAATTGGGTGTACAATGAGCAGTTCTTC